This T cell receptor beta chain derives from a study of regulatory T cells in long-lasting Graves disease (dated by TCRdb to the early 2020s). At the level of the whole study: In the newly diagnosed Graves' disease group, patients had been taking antithyroid drugs for less than 3 months. Persistent Graves' disease patients were compared with newly diagnosed Graves' disease patients by peripheral blood TCR sequencing and RNA sequencing. The study was registered as a clinical trial and conducted in China. A total of about 33 samples underwent TCR sequencing, from roughly 13 patients with persistent Graves' disease and some 20 patients with newly diagnosed Graves' disease.

Interpreted using the paper, the time point label stands for: newly diagnosed GD, antithyroid drugs for less than 3 months. RNA was extracted from PBMCs in TRIzol for both TCR sequencing and RNA sequencing. The diagnosis of Graves' disease followed American Thyroid Association guidelines. Patients were recruited from an endocrinology department in Xi'an, China. Each patient gave approximately 8.8 milliliters of peripheral blood, collected in an EDTA anticoagulant tube. Ficoll Paque Plus density gradient separation was used to isolate PBMCs, and no further T cell sorting was done. An Agilent 2100 Bioanalyzer and agarose gel were used to assess RNA quality, and a NanoDrop 2000 was used to measure RNA concentration. Measured from the cysteine to the phenylalanine, the CDR3 is 14 residues long. The only DNA kept is the CDR3, 42 bases in frame from the first base. For CDR1 and CDR2, the germline V gene (reference sequence) lists LGHDT and YNNKEL. Trimming at the junction amounts to 4 bases on V and 8 bases on J, and the germline ends lie 12 bases apart.

What the work shows at the level of the full study, not this receptor alone: Compared with newly diagnosed patients, patients with persistent Graves' disease had lower TCR Shannon entropy and fewer highly expanded clones, which suggests clonal expansion. Preferential use of TRBV28, TRBJ1-2 and TRBJ2-5 was observed in persistent disease, whereas TRBV20-1 and TRBJ2-1 were favored in newly diagnosed disease. As a limitation, the authors acknowledged that the small sample size may reduce accuracy. Because the primary lesion, thyroid tissue, could not be accessed, the study looked at peripheral blood alone. Only the TCR beta chain was sequenced and analyzed. More public clonotypes were shared among persistent patients (over 2,500) than among newly diagnosed patients (more than 900).

This clonotype has more than one count but fewer than ten. It has no known antigen specificity. Within one base of it there is no much larger clone, and no base qualities were kept. The protocol used for the library was multiplex PCR. The sequencing machine was an Illumina HiSeq 4000. iRepertoire HTBI primers and Arm-PCR amplification of CDR3 regions were used to construct TCR beta libraries. PCR products were gel purified before sequencing. Turning to the authors' computational methods: Gene usage analysis of CDR3 amino acid clonotypes used the approximately 62 TRBV and 11 to 15 TRBJ segments found across samples. Filtered high-quality paired reads were merged into contigs using COPE and FqMerger. BLAST was used to align contigs to the IMGT TRBV, TRBD and TRBJ reference genes, and CDR3 was defined following IMGT. Clonotypes above 0.1% frequency were classified as highly expanded clones. Repertoire diversity was measured by Shannon entropy, and V-J evenness by the Gini coefficient. Clonotypes shared by more than one individual were considered public. TCRdb itself trimmed the public reads at Q25 with fastp, ran MiXCR and retained productive beta chains. One record per CDR3 amino acid sequence lists the most common genes and DNA. These V and J calls derive from TCRdb rather than the authors' analysis. This sample has 560,000 or so distinct CDR3 sequences in its table, and 15% to 20% of those were observed once. Clones ranked in the top ten supply around 12% of the sample.

These data were likewise used in another study, on T cells in Graves' hyperthyroidism and ophthalmopathy. The second study's paper adds: Stable Graves' hyperthyroidism was defined as no progression to ophthalmopathy during 18 months of follow-up. The hyperthyroidism patients were between 18 and 65 years old and newly diagnosed, with a disease duration of less than 2 months. Any patient with an uncontrolled infection, another autoimmune disease, pregnancy or lactation was excluded. Diagnoses were based on clinical symptoms, serum thyroxine and TRAb, thyroid ultrasound and orbital computed tomography. For the first round of RT-PCR on the TCR CDR3, the HTBI primer set was used together with the Qiagen OneStep RT-PCR kit. Most expanded thyroid clonotypes (frequency above 0.001) were also found in blood, which suggests that blood repertoires may mirror thyroid immune responses. A 13 V-J signature model separated ophthalmopathy from stable hyperthyroidism, with around 91% sensitivity and just under 84% specificity in cross-validation and 80%/75% in testing. During validation, the model predicted progression to ophthalmopathy a median of around 7 months ahead of onset, with just under 71% sensitivity and around 72% specificity. A discovery cohort of roughly 96 patients, roughly 45 with Graves' ophthalmopathy and about 58 with stable Graves' hyperthyroidism, was used to find distinguishing TCR V-J signatures. Whether ophthalmopathy could be predicted prospectively was tested in an independent validation cohort made up of under 20 hyperthyroidism patients plus 17 patients who later progressed to ophthalmopathy. The approximately 95 discovery patients were divided at random into training and test sets in a 7:3 ratio. Thyroid tissue and blood T-cell repertoires from six Graves' hyperthyroidism patients were also compared in the study. Once sampling was done, hyperthyroidism patients were given methimazole at a starting dose of 30 mg daily, whereas ophthalmopathy patients were given high-dose intravenous methylprednisolone. Libraries were constructed in a second round of multiplex PCR, after which size selection and purification were carried out. Libraries were sequenced paired-end with 100 bp reads on an Illumina HiSeq2000. SOAPnuke was used to process the raw data, throwing out any read that contained adapters or uncalled bases, had a mean Phred below 15, or lacked an exact constant-primer or identifier match. COPE v1.2.5 was used to merge the high-quality paired reads, and each unique nucleotide sequence was defined as a clonotype. MiTCR v1.1 was used to align the clonotypes against IMGT TRBV, TRBD and TRBJ reference segments. The analysis was restricted to V-J combinations with a frequency above 0.0001, which together covered around 99% of the repertoires. A TCS score was defined as the ratio between F50 (clonal expansion) and ExV (chaos), using BLOSUM62-based TCRdist between CDR3 peptides within each V-J. Welch's t-statistics and random forest reduced around 520 V-J features to around 14, which were used in a naive Bayes classifier (R e1071). No statistical method was used to set the sample size in advance, and investigators knew the group allocation. According to the paper, TCR Vbeta CDR3 sequencing was carried out on some 130 peripheral blood samples, which came from over 40 ophthalmopathy, around 75 hyperthyroidism and about 17 progressor patients.

The sequenced sample was peripheral blood mononuclear cells (PBMCs), obtained at new diagnosis, from a patient treated with antithyroid drugs. The sequence derives from a man aged 18 to 30 with Graves disease. Donor details come from another sample of the same person, matched by shared clones. The chain couples TRBV3-1 to TRBJ1-6, with the D gene not confidently named. The DNA sequence follows: TGTGCCAGCAGCCCGATAAGAAGGGATTCACCCCTCCACTTT. It specifies CASSPIRRDSPLHF.